A selection of T cell receptor beta chains follows, all from one sample in a study of identical twins. TCRdb reprocessed the 5' RACE reads with MiXCR, giving one entry per CDR3 protein. In the table there are about 720,000 distinct CDR3 sequences, 15% to 20% of which are singletons. The data also belong to a second study, concerning T cells expressing NK-cell markers.

The sequencing input was PBMCs. These receptors all stem from a woman in her late teens or twenties in good health. The CDR3 runs from the conserved cysteine through the conserved F or W. Each record gives: J gene, clone size, D gene, V gene, CDR3 DNA, CDR3 protein. The D gene is left open where the match is weak. Only part of the rows carry a size: once, few, many, or a class if the clone is expanded.

TRBJ1-1 | - | TRBD1 | TRBV20-1 | TGCAGTGCTAACAGACTACAGGGGGCACACACTGAAGCTTTCTTT | CSANRLQGAHTEAFF
TRBJ2-2 | - | - | TRBV5-1 | TGCGCCAGCAGCTTGGCCCGTGGGGGATTCGGAACCGGGGAGCTGTTTTTT | CASSLARGGFGTGELFF
TRBJ2-1 | few | - | TRBV11-2 | TGTGCCAGCAGCCCAAGGGGGGGGCGTTTAGAGACCTACAATGAGCAGTTCTTC | CASSPRGGRLETYNEQFF
TRBJ2-6 | - | - | TRBV7-3 | TGTGCCAGCAGCCCATCAGGACGGACCTCTGGGGCCAACGTCCTGACTTTC | CASSPSGRTSGANVLTF
TRBJ2-5 | - | - | TRBV12-3/TRBV12-4 | TGTGCCAGCACCCCCAGGGGCCTGGAGACCCAGTACTTC | CASTPRGLETQYF
TRBJ1-3 | - | - | TRBV6-5 | TGTGCCAGCCAGGGCAGTGGAAACACCATATATTTT | CASQGSGNTIYF
TRBJ2-7 | - | - | TRBV6-2/TRBV6-3 | TGTGCCAGCAGGCCAGACCCCGGGACTTTACTGAAAGAGCAGTACTTC | CASRPDPGTLLKEQYF
TRBJ2-3 | - | TRBD2 | TRBV4-3 | TGCGCCAGCAGCCGCCAGCGGGACGTGTTAAGTACAGATACGCAGTATTTT | CASSRQRDVLSTDTQYF
TRBJ2-3 | - | - | TRBV6-5 | TGTGCCAGCAGTTACTCGATGGCGGGGTATACCACAGATACGCAGTATTTT | CASSYSMAGYTTDTQYF
TRBJ1-2 | - | - | TRBV20-1 | TGCAGTGCTAGAGAGCCGGGCCAACATCCCCCGCCCTTC | CSAREPGQHPPPF
TRBJ2-2 | few | TRBD2 | TRBV12-3/TRBV12-4 | TGTGCCAGCAGTTTCGGCGGGAGTTACACCGGGGAGCTGTTTTTT | CASSFGGSYTGELFF
TRBJ2-1 | few | TRBD2 | TRBV9 | TGTGCCAGCAGCGATAGCGGGGAGCAGGGCAATGAGCAGTTCTTC | CASSDSGEQGNEQFF
TRBJ1-5 | - | - | TRBV20-1 | TGCAGTGCAACCGGGCCTAGCAATCAGCCCCAGCATTTT | CSATGPSNQPQHF
TRBJ1-4 | - | - | TRBV20-1 | TGCAGTGCTTCAGGGGAGACTAATGAAAAACTGTTTTTT | CSASGETNEKLFF
TRBJ2-1 | few | TRBD2 | TRBV5-1 | TGCGCCAGCAGCTTGGGGACTAGCGGAGGCTACAATGAGCAGTTCTTC | CASSLGTSGGYNEQFF
TRBJ2-3 | few | TRBD2 | TRBV7-9 | TGTGCCATTCCTTCGGGACTAGCGGGAGTCGGGGCAGATACGCAGTATTTT | CAIPSGLAGVGADTQYF
TRBJ2-3 | - | TRBD2 | TRBV5-1 | TGCGCCAGCAGCTATAGACTAGCGGGAGGATCAGATACGCAGTATTTT | CASSYRLAGGSDTQYF
TRBJ1-3 | few | - | TRBV12-3/TRBV12-4 | TGTGCCAGCAGTTTTACTGCGGGAAACACCATATATTTT | CASSFTAGNTIYF
TRBJ2-3 | many | TRBD2 | TRBV20-1 | TGCAGTGCTACGACTAGCGGGATCACAGATACGCAGTATTTT | CSATTSGITDTQYF
TRBJ1-1 | - | TRBD1 | TRBV5-5 | TGTGCCAGCAGGCCCGGGACAGGGGGGATGAACACTGAAGCTTTCTTT | CASRPGTGGMNTEAFF
TRBJ2-2 | few | - | TRBV12-3/TRBV12-4 | TGTGCCAGCAGTTTACGGCACAGCAGGGGAAAATCGGGGGAGCTGTTTTTT | CASSLRHSRGKSGELFF
TRBJ2-7 | - | TRBD2 | TRBV27 | TGTGCCAGCAGTCTACTAGGGACTAGGAACGCGCAGTACTTC | CASSLLGTRNAQYF
TRBJ2-1 | few | - | TRBV4-2 | TGTGCCAGCAGCCATACTATAGGCAATGAGCAGTTCTTC | CASSHTIGNEQFF
TRBJ2-7 | - | - | TRBV7-2 | TGTGCCAGCAGCCCACCTTGGAACGAGCAGTACTTC | CASSPPWNEQYF
TRBJ2-1 | - | TRBD1 | TRBV9 | TGTGCCAGCAGCACCGGCGGACAGGGGTCTTTCAATGAGCAGTTCTTC | CASSTGGQGSFNEQFF
TRBJ1-1 | few | - | TRBV6-1 | TGTGCCAGCAGTATGATGATCACAGGGAGGGCTGAAGCTTTCTTT | CASSMMITGRAEAFF
TRBJ2-3 | few | - | TRBV9 | TGTGCCAGCAGCGTAGCCTTGACCAGGGATACGCAGTATTTT | CASSVALTRDTQYF
TRBJ1-6 | few | - | TRBV28 | TGTGCCAGCAGCGCAGGGGTGGATTCACCCCTCCACTTT | CASSAGVDSPLHF
TRBJ2-4 | few | - | TRBV5-5 | TGTGCCAGCAGCCTAGAGACTCAGCCCATTCAGTACTTC | CASSLETQPIQYF
TRBJ2-3 | few | - | TRBV3-1 | TGTGCCAGCAGCCGATTAACTAGACTGAATACGCAGTATTTT | CASSRLTRLNTQYF
TRBJ2-1 | - | - | TRBV20-1 | TGCAGTGCCACCTTTACCTACAATGAGCAGTTCTTC | CSATFTYNEQFF
TRBJ2-1 | - | TRBD2 | TRBV20-1 | TGCAGTGCTTCCAAAGCGGGGGGCCGGGTGAATGAGCAGTTCTTC | CSASKAGGRVNEQFF
TRBJ2-7 | - | - | TRBV20-1 | TGCAGTGCTAGAGTTCTCGGGCCAGCGAATCCCTACGAGCAGTACTTC | CSARVLGPANPYEQYF
TRBJ1-2 | - | - | TRBV7-9 | TGTGCCAGCAGCTTAGCCGGAGGGGGGTCTGGCTACACCTTC | CASSLAGGGSGYTF
TRBJ2-7 | few | TRBD1 | TRBV10-3 | TGTGCCGTCGGACAGGGCTACGAGCAGTACTTC | CAVGQGYEQYF
TRBJ2-7 | - | - | TRBV2 | TGTGCCAGCAGTGAGTCGGCCTCGGTGACCTACGAGCAGTACTTC | CASSESASVTYEQYF
TRBJ2-6 | - | - | TRBV12-3/TRBV12-4 | TGTGCCAGCACCCCGCACCCGAACTCTGGGGCCAACGTCCTGACTTTC | CASTPHPNSGANVLTF
TRBJ1-4 | - | TRBD1 | TRBV5-6 | TGTGCCAGCAGCTCGTACGGGACAGGGGATGAAAAACTGTTTTTT | CASSSYGTGDEKLFF
TRBJ2-5 | - | - | TRBV9 | TGTGCCAGCAGCGTAGGGGGCTTGGCGGGTAAAGAGACCCAGTACTTC | CASSVGGLAGKETQYF
TRBJ2-7 | - | - | TRBV6-2/TRBV6-3 | TGTGCCAGCAGTACCAACTACGAGCAGTACTTC | CASSTNYEQYF
TRBJ2-7 | - | - | TRBV7-2 | TGTGCCAGCAGCTTGGCGAGGGCTAGAGCCGTCGAGCAGTACTTC | CASSLARARAVEQYF